This T cell receptor beta chain stems from a study of blood T cell repertoires in COVID-19. Study information: The United States, Italy and Spain provided the acute and convalescent COVID-19 samples. Nucleic acid was either cDNA or gDNA, and it came from T cells, B-cell-depleted T cells, or PBMCs.

How the authors handled the data: Amplified reference gene primers provided the basis for estimating nucleated cell counts. Sequencing was performed with immunoSEQ multiplex PCR; in TCRdb, only in-frame clones are kept and a portion is missing. Clone size and the V and J calls come from that table; the DNA yielded D and trimming. The table lists more than 200,000 clones, approximately 90% of them singletons. V dropped 1 base and J dropped 4 bases, with 16 bases sitting between them. The CDR3 extends over 16 amino acids. Germline V gene sequence: CDR1 LNHDA, CDR2 SQIVND (reference sequence). The chain links TRBV19 to TRBJ1-2; D is undetermined. The specimen was peripheral blood. The source is a man between 65 and 85 years old with acute or convalescent COVID-19. DNA for the CDR3: TGTGCCAGTAGTATAGGCCCAAGCCCTGGGAGCTATGGCTACACCTTC. This sequence encodes CASSIGPSPGSYGYTF. The full variable domain, in which reference TRBV19 and TRBJ1-2 provide the parts outside the CDR3, is DGGITQSPKYLFRKEGQNVTLSCEQNLNHDAMYWYRQDPGQGLRLIYYSQIVNDFQKGDIAEGYSVSREKKESFPLTVTSAQKNPTAFYLCASSIGPSPGSYGYTFGSGTRLTVV.